The next 25 T cell receptor beta chains were all read from a single sample in a study of T cells in Graves' hyperthyroidism and ophthalmopathy. RNA transcripts gave rise to amplified TCR beta CDR3 regions. First-round RT-PCR targeting the TCR CDR3 was performed with the HTBI primer set. TCRdb fed the multiplex PCR reads into MiXCR, producing one record per CDR3 protein. The repertoire has 300,000 to 500,000 distinct CDR3 sequences, just under 15% of them found once; the top ten carry roughly 33%. The sample consisted of blood. The source is a woman aged 30 to 39 with Graves' hyperthyroidism.

The rearrangement links TRBV7-9 to TRBJ2-7, with D possibly TRBD2 on 5 matching bases. The CDR3 consists of 14 residues. Germline V gives CDR1 SEHNR, CDR2 FQNEAQ (reference sequence). Trimming took 5 bases from V and 3 from J, leaving 14 bases between them. The chain's CDR3 is CASSLQDAGYEQYF. DNA for the CDR3: TGTGCCAGCAGCCTCCAGGACGCGGGCTACGAGCAGTACTTC.

The rearrangement uses TRBV30 and TRBJ2-1, with 11 bases aligning to TRBD2. CDR3 size: 11 residues. Germline V gene sequence: CDR1 GTSNPN, CDR2 SVGIG (reference sequence). V lost 4 bases to trimming and J lost 15 bases; unmatched junction nucleotides: 5. CDR3 sequence: CAWTPSGRWFF. In nucleotides, the CDR3 is TGTGCCTGGACCCCTAGCGGGAGGTGGTTCTTC.

This clonotype was observed a handful of times. This CDR3 reads CASSTGQGIRTGELFF. Here the CDR3 DNA reads TGTGCCAGTAGTACCGGACAGGGTATTCGCACCGGGGAGCTGTTTTTT. The V call is TRBV19, the J call TRBJ2-2; 8 bases line up with TRBD1. CDR3 length: 16 amino acids. V was clipped by 4 bases and J by 4 bases; unmatched bases: 8. CDR1 and CDR2 (germline): LNHDA, SQIVND (reference sequence).

This clonotype was seen at least ten times. The chain is built from TRBV11-2 and TRBJ2-2; D possibly matches TRBD1 or TRBD2 (5 bases each). This CDR3 has 14 amino acids. CDR1 is SGHAT, CDR2 FQNNGV, per germline. V was shortened by 5 bases and J by 5 bases, with 12 bases between the two germline ends. The CDR3: CASSPGHKTGELFF. CDR3 nucleotides: TGTGCCAGCAGCCCGGGGCACAAAACCGGGGAGCTGTTTTTT.

This clonotype appeared many times. This chain uses TRBV5-1 with TRBJ2-1; 9 nucleotides line up with TRBD2. The CDR3 consists of 15 residues. CDR1 is SGHRS and CDR2 is YFSETQ in the germline V gene. The ends lost 0 bases at V and 5 bases at J; junction bases unmatched: 3. CDR3 DNA sequence: TGCGCCAGCAGCTTGGAGTCTAGCGGGAACAATGAGCAGTTCTTC. Its protein is CASSLESSGNNEQFF. Based on the CDR3 plus reference TRBV5-1 and TRBJ2-1, the full variable domain is KAGVTQTPRYLIKTRGQQVTLSCSPISGHRSVSWYQQTPGQGLQFLFEYFSETQRNKGNFPGRFSGRQFSNSRSEMNVSTLELGDSALYLCASSLESSGNNEQFFGPGTRLTVL.

This clonotype was seen repeatedly, ten times or more. This CDR3 is CASTGTGVGYEQYF. The CDR3 nucleotides are TGTGCCAGCACCGGGACAGGGGTCGGCTACGAGCAGTACTTC. This chain links TRBV12-3 or TRBV12-4 with TRBJ2-7; 10 bases line up with TRBD1. V gave up 7 bases and J gave up 3 bases; unmatched junction bases: 6. The CDR3 has 14 amino acids.

This clonotype was counted only a few times. The chain has TRBV13 and TRBJ2-5; maybe TRBD2 (6 bases). The V end lost 4 bases, the J end lost 9 bases, and 15 bases lay between the germline ends. The CDR3 has 13 residues. Per the germline V gene, CDR1 is PRHDT and CDR2 is FYEKMQ (reference sequence). The CDR3 DNA is TGTGCCAGCAGCTCGCCCCGTGGGGAGGCCCAGTACTTC. Translating it yields CASSSPRGEAQYF.

This clonotype occurred a few times. This chain uses TRBV15 with TRBJ1-2, with 8 bases fitting TRBD1. Germline assignment: CDR1 LNHNV and CDR2 YYDKDF (reference sequence). V trimming: 1 base; J trimming: 8 bases; junction bases outside the gene matches: 9. This CDR3 region has 15 residues. DNA for the CDR3: TGTGCCACCAGCAGAGGCCCCGGACAGGGTTGGGGCTACACCTTC. It is translated as CATSRGPGQGWGYTF.

This clonotype was found many times. CDR3 in DNA: TGTGCCAGCAGACCCACAGGGGGTAACTATGGCTACACCTTC. Its protein is CASRPTGGNYGYTF. This sequence joins TRBV3-1 and TRBJ1-2; 8 nucleotides match TRBD1. Germline CDR1 reads LGHDT; CDR2 reads YNNKEL (reference sequence). CDR3 length: 14 residues. With V trimmed by 6 bases and J by 1 base, 4 bases remained unmatched. The complete variable domain, with remaining parts taken from reference TRBV3-1 and TRBJ1-2, reads DTAVSQTPKYLVTQMGNDKSIKCEQNLGHDTMYWYKQDSKKFLKIMFSYNNKELIINETVPNRFSPKSPDKAHLNLHINSLELGDSAVYFCASRPTGGNYGYTFGSGTRLTVV.

The V gene is TRBV28, the J gene TRBJ2-3; D is unresolved. The V end lost 7 bases, the J end lost 0 bases, and 2 bases lay between the germline ends. CDR1 is MDHEN, CDR2 SYDVKM, per germline. The CDR3 length is 11 residues. CDR3 sequence (DNA): TGTGCCAGCAAGAGCACAGATACGCAGTATTTT. Its protein product is CASKSTDTQYF.

This clonotype was detected ten times or more. The gene calls are TRBV30 and TRBJ2-7, with 8 bases matching TRBD1. This CDR3 region has 13 residues. In germline, CDR1 is GTSNPN, CDR2 SVGIG (reference sequence). V was clipped by 2 bases and J by 3 bases; unmatched bases: 3. CDR3 sequence reads: CAWSSGTGYEQYF. The CDR3 region has the DNA TGTGCCTGGAGTTCTGGGACAGGCTACGAGCAGTACTTC.

This clonotype was counted at least ten times. This rearrangement joins TRBV20-1 to TRBJ2-1; TRBD2 matches 8 bases. The CDR3 covers 17 residues. From germline, CDR1 is DFQATT and CDR2 SNEGSKA (reference sequence). V was pared by 4 bases and J by 0 bases, with 11 bases of the junction left unmatched. CDR3 residues: CSAIGRARFISYNEQFF. The CDR3 DNA sequence: TGCAGTGCTATCGGGAGGGCCAGGTTTATCTCCTACAATGAGCAGTTCTTC.

The rearrangement uses TRBV3-1 and TRBJ1-6; TRBD1 matches at 7 bases. This CDR3 has 15 residues. CDR1 is LGHDT, CDR2 YNNKEL, per germline (reference sequence). The J segment lost 7 bases and the V segment lost 3 bases, leaving 6 bases of the junction unmatched. The CDR3 sequence: CASSQQTGLNSPLHF. The CDR3 DNA follows: TGTGCCAGCAGCCAGCAGACAGGGCTCAATTCACCCCTCCACTTT. The complete variable domain, with remaining parts taken from reference TRBV3-1 and TRBJ1-6, reads DTAVSQTPKYLVTQMGNDKSIKCEQNLGHDTMYWYKQDSKKFLKIMFSYNNKELIINETVPNRFSPKSPDKAHLNLHINSLELGDSAVYFCASSQQTGLNSPLHFGNGTRLTVT.

Of note for this clonotype: This sequence may be a read error, since a much larger clone differs from it by one base. V is TRBV28 and J is TRBJ2-7; D is uncertain. The last part of the DNA fits TRBJ2-1 better; the J call may be wrong. The CDR3 loop spans 11 amino acids. Germline values: CDR1 MDHEN, CDR2 SYDVKM. This CDR3 is CASSVFYEQFF. Here the CDR3 DNA reads TGTGCCAGCAGTGTGTTTTACGAGCAGTTCTTC.

Comments on this clonotype: This may be a read error, as it is one base from a much larger clone. The rearrangement joins TRBV27 to TRBJ2-1; no clear D. This CDR3 contains 14 residues. Germline values: CDR1 MNHEY, CDR2 SMNVEV (reference sequence). In nucleotides, the CDR3 is TGTGCCAGCAGTTACGAGAACTCCTACAATGAGCAGCTCTTC. Translated, it gives CASSYENSYNEQLF.

This clonotype was recorded a few times. This rearrangement joins TRBV28 to TRBJ1-2; D remains ambiguous. Germline V CDR1 and CDR2: MDHEN, SYDVKM. Trimming took 6 bases from V and 0 from J, leaving 14 bases between them. CDR3 length equals 15 residues. The CDR3 DNA follows: TGTGCCAGCAGCCAATTGATGCAAGCTAACTATGGCTACACCTTC. This translates into CASSQLMQANYGYTF.

The chain combines TRBV7-9 with TRBJ1-4; D might be TRBD1 (5 bases). The CDR3 is made up of 14 amino acids. The V and J ends lost 4 bases and 7 bases respectively, with 13 bases between them. Germline CDR1 reads SEHNR; CDR2 reads FQNEAQ (reference sequence). The chain's CDR3 is CASSSVGVGEKLFF. CDR3 DNA sequence: TGTGCCAGCAGCTCAGTGGGGGTTGGTGAAAAACTGTTTTTT. Full variable domain (remainder filled in from reference TRBV7-9 and TRBJ1-4): DTGVSQNPRHKITKRGQNVTFRCDPISEHNRLYWYRQTLGQGPEFLTYFQNEAQLEKSRLLSDRFSAERPKGSFSTLEIQRTEQGDSAMYLCASSSVGVGEKLFFGSGTQLSVL.

This clonotype was recorded many times. The J gene is TRBJ2-7, the V gene TRBV12-3 or TRBV12-4, with D unresolved. There are 12 residues in the CDR3. V shed 5 bases and J shed 4 bases, with 9 bases lying between them. The CDR3 coding sequence is TGTGCCAGCAGTACCACAAGTTACGAGCAGTACTTC. Its translation: CASSTTSYEQYF.

Worth noting for this clonotype: One end of the junction fails to match germline, which may point to a read error. V usage is TRBV5-5 and J usage is TRBJ1-4; a weak D match, TRBD1 (6 bases). The CDR3 contains 15 residues. The V gene's germline CDR1 is SGHKS and CDR2 YYEKEE (reference sequence). CDR3 residues: CASRLEGEINEKLFF. The DNA for the CDR3 is TGTGCCAGCAGATTGGAGGGGGAAATCAATGAAAAACTGTTTTTT. Filled out from reference TRBV5-5 and TRBJ1-4, the complete variable domain reads DAGVTQSPTHLIKTRGQQVTLRCSPISGHKSVSWYQQVLGQGPQFIFQYYEKEERGRGNFPDRFSARQFPNYSSELNVNALLLGDSALYLCASRLEGEINEKLFFGSGTQLSVL.

This clonotype appeared many times. The chain is built from TRBV7-6 and TRBJ2-1, with D possibly TRBD1 on 6 matching bases. The CDR3 is made up of 12 amino acids. From germline, CDR1 is SGHVS and CDR2 FNYEAQ. V shed 2 bases and J shed 9 bases, with 8 bases lying between them. CDR3 region: CASSLTGTEQFF. CDR3 in DNA: TGTGCCAGCAGCTTAACAGGGACTGAGCAGTTCTTC.

The chain joins TRBV6-1 to TRBJ2-1; TRBD1 agrees at 8 bases. The CDR3 is made up of 18 amino acids. Germline trimming cut 4 bases from V and 2 bases from J; bases unmatched to any gene: 13. The germline V gene has CDR1 MNHNS and CDR2 SASEGT. The CDR3 loop reads CASSAAGTGDLTYNEQFF. The CDR3 DNA reads as TGTGCCAGCAGTGCGGCAGGGACAGGCGATTTGACCTACAATGAGCAGTTCTTC.

This sequence joins TRBV27 and TRBJ2-2, with D unresolved. Trimming took off 3 bases at V and 0 bases at J, with 8 bases between the two ends. This CDR3 has 15 residues. Looked up from germline, CDR1 is MNHEY and CDR2 is SMNVEV (reference sequence). The CDR3: CASSFLPPNTGELFF. In DNA, the CDR3 is TGTGCCAGCAGTTTTCTCCCCCCGAACACCGGGGAGCTGTTTTTT.

This clonotype came up a few times. The CDR3 sequence is CASSPGTSGRARDIQYF. The CDR3 DNA reads as TGTGCCAGCAGCCCAGGGACTAGCGGGAGGGCCCGAGACATTCAGTACTTC. The V gene is TRBV7-9, the J gene TRBJ2-4; 16 bases agree with TRBD2. J gave up 8 bases and V 5 bases, and 9 bases lay outside the gene matches. The CDR3 runs 17 residues. Germline V gene data show CDR1 as SEHNR and CDR2 as FQNEAQ (reference sequence).

The chain uses TRBV7-3 and TRBJ1-1, with 7 bases matching TRBD1. Germline CDR1 is SGHTA and CDR2 is FQGTGA. Trimming at V came to 3 bases and at J to 6 bases, leaving 10 bases not matched to a gene. The CDR3 covers 15 residues. The CDR3 protein is CASSLETGSVAEAFF. The CDR3, as DNA: TGTGCCAGCAGCTTGGAGACAGGGAGTGTAGCTGAAGCTTTCTTT.

Here the CDR3 reads CASRAGAPGNTIYF. DNA for the CDR3: TGCGCCAGCAGAGCAGGGGCGCCTGGAAACACCATATATTTT. The V and J genes are TRBV5-1 and TRBJ1-3; D may be TRBD1 (6 bases). V dropped 5 bases and J dropped 2 bases, with 11 bases sitting between them. The CDR3 length is 14 residues. CDR1 and CDR2 from the germline V gene are SGHRS and YFSETQ.